This is a list of T cell receptor beta chains from one sample in a study of blood T cell repertoires in COVID-19. Assay used: immunoSEQ multiplex PCR; TCRdb lists only in-frame clones, some missing. This repertoire shows some 450,000 clones, 88% found once; its top ten account for roughly 13%. Sequenced input: peripheral blood. All receptors come from a woman aged 45-65 years with COVID-19, enrolled during active disease. Each CDR3 is given with its conserved first and last residue. The order of the fields is V gene, D gene, clone size, J gene, CDR3 protein, CDR3 DNA. D genes are given only for firm matches. Clone size is given for some rows only: seen once, a few or many times, or a class if the clone is expanded.

v_call: TRBV25-1
d_call: TRBD1
clone_size: -
j_call: TRBJ1-6
cdr3_aa: CASSEWDRGTDSPLHF
cdr3_nt: TGTGCCAGCAGTGAATGGGACAGGGGCACTGATTCACCCCTCCACTTT

v_call: TRBV5-1
d_call: -
clone_size: -
j_call: TRBJ1-1
cdr3_aa: CASSLESSLNTEAFF
cdr3_nt: TGCGCCAGCAGCTTGGAAAGCTCATTGAACACTGAAGCTTTCTTT

v_call: TRBV27
d_call: TRBD1
clone_size: -
j_call: TRBJ1-2
cdr3_aa: CASSFGGQGIYGYTF
cdr3_nt: TGTGCCAGCAGTTTCGGGGGACAGGGGATCTATGGCTACACCTTC

v_call: TRBV10-1
d_call: -
clone_size: -
j_call: TRBJ1-4
cdr3_aa: CASSESGESEKLFF
cdr3_nt: TGCGCCAGCAGTGAGTCGGGAGAAAGCGAAAAACTGTTTTTT

v_call: TRBV18
d_call: TRBD1
clone_size: few
j_call: TRBJ1-6
cdr3_aa: CASSQDRGGSPLHF
cdr3_nt: TGTGCCAGCTCACAAGACAGGGGAGGTTCACCCCTCCACTTT

v_call: TRBV20-1
d_call: -
clone_size: -
j_call: TRBJ1-2
cdr3_aa: CSAPAEGGNTF
cdr3_nt: TGCAGTGCTCCCGCTGAGGGGGGGAACACCTTC

v_call: TRBV10-3
d_call: -
clone_size: -
j_call: TRBJ2-2
cdr3_aa: CAISEYTRFGGELFF
cdr3_nt: TGTGCCATCAGTGAGTACACTAGATTTGGCGGGGAGCTGTTTTTT

v_call: TRBV5-1
d_call: TRBD1
clone_size: few
j_call: TRBJ1-4
cdr3_aa: CASSSTGAANEKLFF
cdr3_nt: TGCGCCAGCAGCAGTACAGGGGCGGCTAATGAAAAACTGTTTTTT

v_call: TRBV7-6
d_call: -
clone_size: -
j_call: TRBJ2-2
cdr3_aa: CASSYGIRGGELFF
cdr3_nt: TGTGCCAGCAGCTATGGGATTAGGGGCGGGGAGCTGTTTTTT

v_call: TRBV28
d_call: TRBD1
clone_size: -
j_call: TRBJ2-7
cdr3_aa: CASSTDRGLAEQYF
cdr3_nt: TGTGCCAGCAGTACCGACAGGGGGTTGGCCGAGCAGTACTTC

v_call: TRBV29-1
d_call: -
clone_size: few
j_call: TRBJ1-4
cdr3_aa: CSVSTTNEKLFF
cdr3_nt: TGCAGCGTTTCCACAACTAATGAAAAACTGTTTTTT

v_call: TRBV18
d_call: -
clone_size: -
j_call: TRBJ1-1
cdr3_aa: CASSRRQDMNTEAFF
cdr3_nt: TGTGCCAGCTCACGCCGGCAGGATATGAACACTGAAGCTTTCTTT

v_call: TRBV11-2
d_call: TRBD1
clone_size: once
j_call: TRBJ1-2
cdr3_aa: CASNLGQGRTYGYTF
cdr3_nt: TGTGCCAGCAACCTGGGACAGGGCCGTACCTATGGCTACACCTTC

v_call: TRBV19
d_call: TRBD2
clone_size: -
j_call: TRBJ2-1
cdr3_aa: CASSIGTSGGNEQFF
cdr3_nt: TGTGCCAGTAGTATAGGGACTAGCGGGGGCAATGAGCAGTTCTTC

v_call: TRBV6-5
d_call: -
clone_size: -
j_call: TRBJ2-3
cdr3_aa: CASSYSSTGDTQYF
cdr3_nt: TGTGCCAGCAGTTACTCCTCAACGGGAGATACGCAGTATTTT

v_call: TRBV7-3
d_call: TRBD2
clone_size: -
j_call: TRBJ2-1
cdr3_aa: CASSSRGGRLNEQFF
cdr3_nt: TGTGCCAGCAGCTCACGGGGGGGCCGTCTCAATGAGCAGTTCTTC